The clone carrying this T cell receptor beta chain was seen a handful of times. Antigen unknown. Sequencing of DNA taken from cultured CD4+ T cells relied on the Oncomine TCR Beta short-read assay. It was from cultured CD4+ T cells that genomic DNA was extracted. Via MiXCR, TCRdb re-called the PCR reads, giving one row per CDR3 protein. The data contain around 10,000 distinct CDR3 sequences, under 40% of them singletons. This CDR3 has 15 amino acids. Losses at the gene ends were 3 bases for V and 0 bases for J; bases not matched to a gene: 3. Germline loops: CDR1 DFQATT, CDR2 SNEGSKA (reference sequence). These data belong to a study of vaccination and CD4 T cells after COVID-19. This sample's treatment: approximately nine-day PBMC culture with coronavirus spike peptide pools or control peptides (ViraFEST assay). Samples of CD4+ T cells were obtained from the unexposed donor before the COVID-19 pandemic (2011-2018).

This TCR was recovered from a human donor in good health. The material sequenced was CD4+ T cells from blood, cultured in vitro. The V and J genes are TRBV20-1 and TRBJ1-1, with 11 positions matching TRBD1. The CDR3 protein is CSASRDRGLNTEAFF. As DNA, the CDR3 is TGCAGTGCTAGTCGGGACAGGGGGTTGAACACTGAAGCTTTCTTT.